One and the same sample provided the 14 T cell receptor beta chains below, sequenced in a study of T-cell reconstitution after alpha-beta-depleted transplantation in children. Researchers prepared the TCRbeta library using unique molecular identifiers, the study reports. Using its own MiXCR run on the PCR reads, TCRdb lists one record per CDR3 protein. Here the sample spans 540,000 or so distinct CDR3 sequences, 23% being singletons. The input for sequencing was PBMCs, mostly from graft donor cells, taken 360 days after TCRalphabeta/CD19-depleted stem cell transplant. The source is a boy under three years old who had a stem cell transplant for acute myeloid leukemia, so the T cells may come from the graft donor.

The chain uses TRBV6-5 and TRBJ1-1, with D hard to call. This CDR3 spans 16 amino acids. Germline-derived CDR1 and CDR2 are MNHEY and SVGAGI. Trimming took 2 bases from V and 7 from J, leaving 20 bases between them. The CDR3 DNA sequence: TGTGCCAGCAGTTACCCATTCTCGGAGGGATACCTTGAAGCTTTCTTT. It translates to CASSYPFSEGYLEAFF.

This clonotype was detected ten times or more. The chain combines TRBV5-1 with TRBJ2-7; 7 bases fit TRBD2. V lost 1 base and J lost 4; bases outside the gene matches: 2. The CDR3 is 13 residues long. CDR1 is SGHRS and CDR2 is YFSETQ in the germline V gene. The CDR3 loop reads CASSLNGGYEQYV. The CDR3 DNA follows: TGCGCCAGCAGCTTGAACGGGGGGTACGAGCAGTACGTC.

The V and J genes are TRBV27 and TRBJ1-2, with D possibly TRBD1 on 6 matching bases. V dropped 11 bases and J dropped 4 bases, with 26 bases sitting between them. The germline CDR1 and CDR2 sequences are MNHEY and SMNVEV (reference sequence). The CDR3 runs to 16 residues. The CDR3 is CAACYLIQGSSYGYTF. The CDR3 DNA sequence: TGTGCCGCATGTTATCTGATTCAGGGGAGTAGCTATGGCTACACCTTC.

This clonotype was seen ten or more times. The rearrangement joins TRBV20-1 to TRBJ2-1; D is ambiguous. CDR3 length: 16 residues. Germline lookup yields CDR1 DFQATT and CDR2 SNEGSKA (reference sequence). The ends were cut back, 3 bases at V and 0 bases at J, with 15 bases in the middle. The DNA for the CDR3 is TGCAGTGCTAGCCAAGTTGACAAGAGCTCCTACAATGAGCAGTTCTTC. It is translated as CSASQVDKSSYNEQFF.

A single count supports this clonotype. The rearrangement uses TRBV6-2 or TRBV6-3 and TRBJ2-3; D is undetermined. This CDR3 comprises 15 residues. With 4 bases removed from V and 2 bases from J, the gap between germline ends came to 13 bases. Germline-derived CDR1 and CDR2 are MNHEY and SVGEGT. Here the CDR3 reads CASSSLNHATDTQYF. CDR3 DNA sequence: TGTGCCAGCAGTTCCCTGAATCATGCCACAGATACGCAGTATTTT.

This clonotype was counted a few times. The V and J genes are TRBV6-1 and TRBJ2-7; no reliable D call. This CDR3 is 14 amino acids long. V dropped 5 bases and J dropped 2 bases, with 13 bases sitting between them. CDR1 and CDR2 (germline): MNHNS, SASEGT. CDR3 DNA sequence: TGTGCCAGCAGTCCCGGCGGACCTCCCTACGAGCAGTACGTC. The encoded protein is CASSPGGPPYEQYV.

This clonotype was detected many times. The chain joins TRBV20-1 to TRBJ2-4; D ambiguous. Trimming removed 0 bases at V and 2 bases at J, with 11 bases between. The CDR3 has 15 residues. Germline values: CDR1 DFQATT, CDR2 SNEGSKA (reference sequence). The chain's CDR3 is CSARDLSQPKNIQYF. CDR3 nucleotides: TGCAGTGCTAGAGATCTTTCGCAGCCCAAAAACATTCAGTACTTC.

There are many counts of this clonotype. The chain carries TRBV29-1 and TRBJ1-1, with 12 bases lining up with TRBD1. Trimming took 4 bases from V and 0 from J; bases not matched to a gene: 9. Germline V gene lookup returns CDR1 SQVTM and CDR2 ANQGSEA. The CDR3 sequence is 17 residues long. The CDR3 DNA reads TGCAGCGTTGTGGGGACAGGGGGCCTGTTAATGAACACTGAAGCTTTCTTT. The encoded protein is CSVVGTGGLLMNTEAFF.

The rearrangement links TRBV6-1 to TRBJ2-6; TRBD1 matches at 9 bases. The V gene end was trimmed by 10 bases and the J gene end by 2 bases; junction bases not matched to a gene: 3. Germline CDR1 reads MNHNS; CDR2 reads SASEGT. The CDR3 sequence is 14 residues long. In DNA, the CDR3 is TGTGCCACTACAGGGGGCGCTGGGGCCAACGTCCTGACTTTC. This codes for CATTGGAGANVLTF.

In this sample, this clonotype turned up a few times. This sequence joins TRBV12-3 or TRBV12-4 and TRBJ2-1; 13 bases line up with TRBD2. With 5 bases clipped from V and 2 bases from J, the junction kept 6 bases outside the gene matches. The CDR3 sequence is 17 residues long. The CDR3 sequence is CASSGAGLAGTYNEQFF. In nucleotides, the CDR3 is TGTGCCAGCAGTGGGGCGGGACTAGCGGGGACCTACAATGAGCAGTTCTTC.

This clonotype was detected ten times or more. The rearrangement links TRBV29-1 to TRBJ2-5, with D possibly called TRBD1 or TRBD2 (5 bases each). CDR3 size: 14 residues. V was shortened by 7 bases and J by 2 bases, with 17 bases between the two germline ends. CDR1 and CDR2 from the germline V gene are SQVTM and ANQGSEA. DNA of the CDR3: TGCAGCGCCGGTGGGGGTTTGGGGCAAGAGACCCAGTACTTC. Its protein product is CSAGGGLGQETQYF.

The chain combines TRBV12-3 or TRBV12-4 with TRBJ2-5; no firm D call. Deletions cut 4 bases from V and 4 bases from J, with 7 bases between. The CDR3 is made up of 12 amino acids. The DNA for the CDR3 is TGTGCCAGCAGTTCAACCGCAGAGACCCAGTACTTC. This sequence encodes CASSSTAETQYF.

The sample holds a few counts of this clonotype. The CDR3: CSARDGTGSEQYF. The CDR3 coding sequence is TGCAGTGCTAGAGACGGGACAGGGTCCGAGCAGTACTTC. The V gene is TRBV20-1, the J gene TRBJ2-7, with TRBD1 matching 9 bases. This CDR3 contains 13 residues. The germline V gene encodes CDR1 DFQATT and CDR2 SNEGSKA (reference sequence). The V and J ends lost 0 bases and 6 bases, in that order; junction bases with no gene match: 3.

This rearrangement joins TRBV4-2 to TRBJ2-4, with D uncertain. Trimming pared 3 bases from V and 1 base from J, leaving 10 bases between. This CDR3 comprises 15 residues. CDR1 is LGHNA and CDR2 is YNFKEQ in the germline V gene. The chain's CDR3 is CASSHSDGAKNIQYF. The CDR3 region has the DNA TGTGCCAGCAGCCACTCGGATGGGGCCAAAAACATTCAGTACTTC.